This TCR beta chain is drawn from a study of PD-L1 blockade in urothelial cancer. The ends were cut back, 2 bases at V and 8 bases at J, with 12 bases in the middle. CDR3 length: 13 residues. Per the germline V gene, CDR1 is MDHEN and CDR2 is SYDVKM. The repertoire was sequenced with immunoSEQ multiplex PCR; TCRdb's copy has only in-frame clones and lacks some. The table records 80,000 to 130,000 clones, roughly nine tenths of them present only once. This TCR came from a woman of 80 years or more with urothelial cancer. The sample in question was PBMCs, obtained around atezolizumab (anti-PD-L1) treatment. This chain joins TRBV28 and TRBJ1-2, with a weak D call TRBD1 (5 bases). DNA of the CDR3: TGTGCCAGCAGTTTAGGGGGGTACGGGGGCTACACCTTC. Translation: CASSLGGYGGYTF.